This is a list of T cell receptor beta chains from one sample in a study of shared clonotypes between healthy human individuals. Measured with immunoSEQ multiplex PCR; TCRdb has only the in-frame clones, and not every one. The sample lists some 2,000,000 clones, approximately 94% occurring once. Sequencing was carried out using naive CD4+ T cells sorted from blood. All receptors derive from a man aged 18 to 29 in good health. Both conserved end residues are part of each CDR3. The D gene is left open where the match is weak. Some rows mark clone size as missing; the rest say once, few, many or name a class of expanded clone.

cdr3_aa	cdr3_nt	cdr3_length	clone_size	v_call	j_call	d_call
CASSFRLAGDTDTQYF	TGTGCCAGCAGTTTTCGGCTAGCGGGGGACACAGATACGCAGTATTTT	16	NA	TRBV28	TRBJ2-3	TRBD2
CASRKTGTARTNEKLFF	TGCGCCAGCAGAAAGACCGGGACGGCGAGGACTAATGAAAAACTGTTTTTT	17	NA	TRBV10-2	TRBJ1-4	NA
CASSVAPTGSAYEQYF	TGTGCCAGCAGCGTAGCCCCTACAGGGTCAGCCTACGAGCAGTACTTC	16	NA	TRBV9	TRBJ2-7	NA
CASSATVGLTGQPQHF	TGTGCCAGCAGCGCTACCGTGGGGCTTACGGGTCAGCCCCAGCATTTT	16	NA	TRBV2	TRBJ1-5	NA
CASRAGIANTEAFF	TGTGCCAGCAGGGCAGGAATAGCGAACACTGAAGCTTTCTTT	14	NA	TRBV6-5	TRBJ1-1	NA
CASSPASGVYNEQFF	TGTGCCAGCTCACCAGCTAGCGGGGTCTACAATGAGCAGTTCTTC	15	NA	TRBV18	TRBJ2-1	TRBD2
CASSLSAASYGYTF	TGTGCCAGCAGCTTGTCGGCGGCGTCCTATGGCTACACCTTC	14	NA	TRBV5-5	TRBJ1-2	NA
CANKESGNTEAFF	TGTGCCAACAAGGAGTCGGGGAACACTGAAGCTTTCTTT	13	NA	TRBV10-3	TRBJ1-1	NA
CASTLGAYGTDTQYF	TGTGCCAGCACCTTAGGCGCATATGGGACAGATACGCAGTATTTT	15	NA	TRBV7-2	TRBJ2-3	NA
CASSQGDRGQETQYF	TGCGCCAGCAGCCAAGGGGACAGGGGCCAAGAGACCCAGTACTTC	15	NA	TRBV4-3	TRBJ2-5	TRBD1
CASSRQGAGYEQYF	TGTGCCAGTAGTCGACAGGGTGCAGGCTACGAGCAGTACTTC	14	once	TRBV19	TRBJ2-7	TRBD1
CASSLEMNTEAFF	TGTGCCAGCAGCTTGGAGATGAACACTGAAGCTTTCTTT	13	NA	TRBV5-4	TRBJ1-1	NA
CASSIGPSYEQYF	TGTGCCAGTAGTATAGGTCCCTCCTACGAGCAGTACTTC	13	NA	TRBV19	TRBJ2-7	NA
CASSEGLAGAGEQYF	TGTGCCAGCAGTGAGGGGCTAGCGGGAGCAGGGGAGCAGTACTTC	15	NA	TRBV2	TRBJ2-7	TRBD2
CASSPLYQPQHF	TGTGCCAGCAGTCCCCTCTATCAGCCCCAGCATTTT	12	NA	TRBV6-1	TRBJ1-5	NA
CASSQLGLADKHSYEQYF	TGCGCCAGCAGCCAATTGGGACTAGCGGATAAGCACTCCTACGAGCAGTACTTC	18	NA	TRBV4-1	TRBJ2-7	TRBD2
CASLLPGPSNQPQHF	TGTGCCAGCTTATTACCGGGCCCTAGCAATCAGCCCCAGCATTTT	15	NA	TRBV28	TRBJ1-5	NA
CSALLYNEQFF	TGCAGTGCGCTGCTATACAATGAGCAGTTCTTC	11	NA	TRBV20-1	TRBJ2-1	NA
CASSLVMGRDTQYF	TGTGCCAGCAGCTTGGTCATGGGGAGAGATACGCAGTATTTT	14	NA	TRBV5-6	TRBJ2-3	NA
CAIRPPVGRLGYTF	TGTGCCATCCGACCTCCGGTGGGACGTCTCGGCTACACCTTC	14	NA	TRBV19	TRBJ1-2	NA
CAWRQGGKNEQFF	TGTGCCTGGAGACAGGGGGGGAAGAATGAGCAGTTCTTC	13	NA	TRBV30	TRBJ2-1	NA
CASSYIRGDGYTF	TGTGCCAGCAGTTACATCAGGGGGGATGGCTACACCTTC	13	once	TRBV6-5	TRBJ1-2	TRBD1
CASTSPASQETQYF	TGCGCCAGCACCTCCCCCGCCAGCCAAGAGACCCAGTACTTC	14	NA	TRBV5-1	TRBJ2-5	NA
CASRTGGGTDTQYF	TGTGCCAGCAGGACGGGGGGAGGGACAGATACGCAGTATTTT	14	NA	TRBV2	TRBJ2-3	TRBD2
CASSGGNGNQPQHF	TGTGCCAGCAGTGGGGGAAATGGCAATCAGCCCCAGCATTTT	14	once	TRBV2	TRBJ1-5	NA
CASSFRGEAFF	TGTGCCAGCAGCTTTAGGGGCGAAGCTTTCTTT	11	NA	TRBV5-4	TRBJ1-1	NA
CASSLGPYTDTQYF	TGTGCCAGCAGCCTCGGACCCTACACAGATACGCAGTATTTT	14	NA	TRBV7-2	TRBJ2-3	NA
CASRGQGEHQPQHF	TGTGCCAGCCGGGGACAGGGGGAACATCAGCCCCAGCATTTT	14	NA	TRBV6-1	TRBJ1-5	TRBD1
CASTKTDIGPLEQYF	TGCGCCAGCACAAAGACGGACATAGGACCATTAGAGCAGTACTTC	15	NA	TRBV10-1	TRBJ2-7	NA
CASSYSLQGSYYEQYF	TGTGCCAGCAGTTACTCGTTACAGGGGAGTTACTACGAGCAGTACTTC	16	NA	TRBV6-6	TRBJ2-7	TRBD1
CASRLETGTQYF	TGCGCCAGCAGGTTAGAGACAGGGACACAGTATTTT	12	NA	TRBV5-1	TRBJ2-3	TRBD1
CASRRGGYGYTF	TGTGCCAGCAGGAGGGGGGGGTATGGCTACACCTTC	12	NA	TRBV6-5	TRBJ1-2	NA
CASSLGGYTDTQYF	TGTGCCAGCAGCTTAGGCGGCTACACAGATACGCAGTATTTT	14	NA	TRBV7-2	TRBJ2-3	NA